Listed here are 10 T cell receptor beta chains from one sample, sequenced in a study of post-analysis software for immune sequencing data. Antigens of these TCRs are unknown. Study-wide points: A handful of TRBV segments were significantly more frequent in patients than in controls. TRBV5-6, TRBV5-1 and TRBV20-1 were among these segments.

TCR beta cDNA libraries had unique molecular identifiers. TCRdb called the PCR reads again in MiXCR, with one record for every CDR3 protein. The sample yields hundreds of thousands of distinct CDR3 sequences, approximately 60% seen once. Sequenced: blood. The receptor source for this set is a girl aged 2-10 years with multiple sclerosis.

The chain uses TRBV29-1 and TRBJ2-7; D is perhaps TRBD1 (6 bases). Trimming removed 1 base from V and 1 base from J, with 11 bases in between. The CDR3 consists of 14 residues. Germline-derived CDR1 and CDR2 are SQVTM and ANQGSEA. DNA of the CDR3: TGCAGCGTTGAAGGTGCAGGGGAGTCCTACGAGCAGTACTTC. Its translation: CSVEGAGESYEQYF.

The V gene is TRBV12-3 or TRBV12-4, the J gene TRBJ2-4, with D unresolved. The J call is in doubt because the DNA end fits TRBJ2-7 better. The CDR3 runs to 14 residues. CDR3 sequence (DNA): TGTGCCAGCAGCGACCGTGAGTGGGCGACCGAGCAGTACTTC. This encodes CASSDREWATEQYF.

This rearrangement joins TRBV5-5 to TRBJ1-5; no firm D call. Germline lookup yields CDR1 SGHKS and CDR2 YYEKEE (reference sequence). The CDR3 length is 14 residues. Trimming took off 0 bases at V and 9 bases at J, with 13 bases between the two ends. The CDR3 DNA follows: TGTGCCAGCAGCTTGGGGATCTCGGGATCGCCCCAGCATTTT. It encodes CASSLGISGSPQHF.

This clonotype was seen a handful of times. A read error may produce the germline difference seen at one junction end. The rearrangement uses TRBV7-7 and TRBJ2-1; 9 nucleotides agree with TRBD2. Germline CDR1 SSHAT, CDR2 FNYEAQ (reference sequence). The CDR3 runs 15 residues. This CDR3 is CASSSTSGRSDEQFF. In DNA, the CDR3 is TGTGCTAGCAGCTCGACTAGCGGCAGGTCGGATGAGCAGTTCTTC.

This sequence joins TRBV29-1 and TRBJ2-1, with 7 positions matching TRBD2. The V segment lost 6 bases and the J segment 9 bases; nucleotides outside the gene matches: 14. The CDR3 covers 14 residues. In germline, CDR1 is SQVTM, CDR2 ANQGSEA. DNA of the CDR3: TGCAGCGTCCCTCCGGGAGGAGGTGCAAGTGAGCAGTTCTTC. Its protein is CSVPPGGGASEQFF.

The rearrangement joins TRBV12-3 or TRBV12-4 to TRBJ1-4; tentatively, D is TRBD1 (5 bases). This CDR3 has 14 residues. V was clipped by 5 bases and J by 8 bases, with 15 bases between them. CDR3 protein: CASSPGTVIEKLFF. In DNA form, the CDR3 reads TGTGCCAGCAGTCCAGGGACGGTGATCGAAAAACTGTTTTTT.

This clonotype was detected a few times. The chain joins TRBV6-1 to TRBJ2-7, with TRBD1 matching 8 bases. CDR3 length: 15 residues. J gave up 3 bases and V 4 bases, and 8 bases lay outside the gene matches. Germline CDR1 reads MNHNS; CDR2 reads SASEGT. The CDR3 region has the DNA TGTGCCAGCAGTGCCCTCTCCGGACAGGGCTACGAGCAGTACTTC. Protein product: CASSALSGQGYEQYF.

The rearrangement links TRBV10-3 to TRBJ2-5; D is undetermined. The J call may be in error: the DNA end matches TRBJ2-7 better. This CDR3 is 14 amino acids long. The V gene's germline CDR1 is ENHRY and CDR2 SYGVKD. The CDR3 loop is CAISDRTPRSEQYF. CDR3 DNA sequence: TGTGCCATCAGTGATCGGACCCCTCGGAGCGAGCAGTACTTC.

This clonotype has more than one count but fewer than ten. The V and J genes are TRBV29-1 and TRBJ2-3, with 7 bases lining up with TRBD1. This CDR3 comprises 15 residues. Germline values: CDR1 SQVTM, CDR2 ANQGSEA. J was trimmed by 4 bases and V by 4 bases; bases with no gene match: 11. The CDR3, as DNA: TGCAGCGTTGCCGGGGCAGGGGGATTCGCAGATACGCAGTATTTT. It translates to CSVAGAGGFADTQYF.

The V and J genes are TRBV29-1 and TRBJ2-5; D ambiguous. The germline V and J ends were trimmed by 1 base and 0 bases, with 18 bases remaining between them. The length of the CDR3 is 17 residues. CDR1 and CDR2 from the germline V gene are SQVTM and ANQGSEA. The CDR3 sequence is CSVEGPNRHRHQETQYF. CDR3 DNA sequence: TGCAGCGTTGAAGGGCCCAATAGGCACAGACACCAAGAGACCCAGTACTTC.